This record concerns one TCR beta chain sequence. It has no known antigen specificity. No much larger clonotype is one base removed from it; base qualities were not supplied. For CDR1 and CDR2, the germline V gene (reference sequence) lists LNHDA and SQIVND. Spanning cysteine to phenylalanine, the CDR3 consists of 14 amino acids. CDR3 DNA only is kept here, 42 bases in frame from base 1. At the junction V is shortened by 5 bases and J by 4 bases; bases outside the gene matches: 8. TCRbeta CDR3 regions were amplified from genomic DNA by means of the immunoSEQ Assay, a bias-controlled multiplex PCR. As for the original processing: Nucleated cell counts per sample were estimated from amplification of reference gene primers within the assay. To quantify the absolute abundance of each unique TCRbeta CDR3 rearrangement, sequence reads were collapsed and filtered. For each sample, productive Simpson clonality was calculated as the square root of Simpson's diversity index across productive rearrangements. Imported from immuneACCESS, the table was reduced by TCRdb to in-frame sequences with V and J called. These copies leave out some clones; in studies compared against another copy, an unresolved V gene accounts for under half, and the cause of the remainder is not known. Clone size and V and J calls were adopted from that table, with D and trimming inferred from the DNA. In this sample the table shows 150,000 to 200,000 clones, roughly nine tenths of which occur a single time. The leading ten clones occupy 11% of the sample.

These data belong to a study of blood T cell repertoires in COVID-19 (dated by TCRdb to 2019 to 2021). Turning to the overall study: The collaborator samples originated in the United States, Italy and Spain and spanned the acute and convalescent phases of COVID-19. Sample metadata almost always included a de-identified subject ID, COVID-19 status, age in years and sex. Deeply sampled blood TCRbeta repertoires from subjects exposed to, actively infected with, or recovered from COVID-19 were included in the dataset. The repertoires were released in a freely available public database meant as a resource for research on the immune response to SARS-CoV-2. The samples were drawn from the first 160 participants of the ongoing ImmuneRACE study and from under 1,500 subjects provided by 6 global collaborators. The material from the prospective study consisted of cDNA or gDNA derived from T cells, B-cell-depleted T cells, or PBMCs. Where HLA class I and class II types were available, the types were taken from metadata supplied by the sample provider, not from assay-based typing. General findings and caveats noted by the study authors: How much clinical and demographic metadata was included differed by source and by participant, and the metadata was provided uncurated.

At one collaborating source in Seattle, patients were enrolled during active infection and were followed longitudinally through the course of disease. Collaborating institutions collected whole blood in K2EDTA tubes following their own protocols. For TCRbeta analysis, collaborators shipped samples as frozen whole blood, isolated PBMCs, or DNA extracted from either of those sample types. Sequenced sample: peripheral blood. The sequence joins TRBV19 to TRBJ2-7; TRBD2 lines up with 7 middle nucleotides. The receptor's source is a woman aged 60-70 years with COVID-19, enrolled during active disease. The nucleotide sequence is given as TGTGCCAGTAGTTCCCGGGACTACCAGTACGAGCAGTACTTC. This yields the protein CASSSRDYQYEQYF.